This T cell receptor beta chain was sequenced in a study of T cell changes during pregnancy in multiple sclerosis. The length of the CDR3 is 15 residues. After removal of 2 bases from V and 8 bases from J, the junction contained 3 bases not matched to a gene. Germline V lookup: CDR1 SGDLS, CDR2 YYNGEE. Sequenced by immunoSEQ multiplex PCR; TCRdb stores in-frame clones only, minus some. The sample lists 43,000 or so clones, 80% to 95% occurring once. V gene TRBV9 combines with J gene TRBJ2-1; 14 bases map to TRBD2. Source: peripheral blood, taken in the third trimester of pregnancy. The source is a female donor with multiple sclerosis, enrolled in a pregnancy study. CDR3 protein: CASSVGLAGVYEQFF. CDR3 nucleotide sequence: TGTGCCAGCAGCGTGGGACTAGCGGGAGTCTATGAGCAGTTCTTC.